A selection of T cell receptor beta chains follows, all from one sample in a study of T cell responses to AZD1222 COVID-19 vaccine. Repertoires were generated with immunoSEQ multiplex PCR, while TCRdb's copy carries only in-frame clones and drops some. The data show 100,000 to 140,000 clones, with around 90% seen just once and about 5% held by the top ten. The source was peripheral blood, collected 28 days after the second AZD1222 dose. The receptors were gathered from an adult who received the AZD1222 COVID-19 vaccine. The CDR3 runs from the conserved cysteine through the conserved F or W. D genes are given only for firm matches. Clone sizes are given selectively: once, few, many, or a class where the clone is expanded.

CASSSPGQSYEQYF,TGTGCCAGCAGTTCCCCGGGACAGTCCTACGAGCAGTACTTC,TRBJ2-7,14,TRBV28,.,TRBD1
CASSELGAENTEAFF,TGTGCCAGCAGTGAATTGGGGGCGGAGAACACTGAAGCTTTCTTT,TRBJ1-1,15,TRBV25-1,.,.
CASSPGGPYEQYF,TGTGCCAGCAGCCCCGGGGGGCCCTACGAGCAGTACTTC,TRBJ2-7,13,TRBV27,.,.
CAIADSSYEQYF,TGTGCCATTGCTGATAGCTCCTACGAGCAGTACTTC,TRBJ2-7,12,TRBV28,.,.
CASSPTPPGQGATGELFF,TGCGCCAGCAGCCCAACTCCGCCGGGACAGGGGGCCACCGGGGAGCTGTTTTTT,TRBJ2-2,18,TRBV4-1,.,TRBD1
CASSSGTGPYEQYF,TGTGCCAGCAGCTCCGGGACAGGGCCCTACGAGCAGTACTTC,TRBJ2-7,14,TRBV6-2/TRBV6-3,once,TRBD1
CASSQGPRDPERRGYTF,TGTGCCAGCAGCCAGGGCCCCCGGGACCCGGAAAGGCGGGGCTACACCTTC,TRBJ1-2,17,TRBV9,.,.
CASSFVVPETQYF,TGTGCCAGCAGCTTCGTCGTCCCCGAGACCCAGTACTTC,TRBJ2-5,13,TRBV11-2,few,.
CASLFRASSNQPQHF,TGTGCCAGTCTTTTCCGGGCTTCTAGCAATCAGCCCCAGCATTTT,TRBJ1-5,15,TRBV19,.,.
CASSSRQGQPQHF,TGTGCCAGCAGTTCAAGACAGGGCCAGCCCCAGCATTTT,TRBJ1-5,13,TRBV6-2/TRBV6-3,.,TRBD1
CASSLEGRRLNEQFF,TGTGCCAGCAGCTTAGAGGGAAGACGGCTCAATGAGCAGTTCTTC,TRBJ2-1,15,TRBV11-2,.,.
CASSWGGQGPVYEQYF,TGTGCCAGCAGCTGGGGGGGACAGGGTCCCGTCTACGAGCAGTACTTC,TRBJ2-7,16,TRBV5-6,.,TRBD1
CSASPLSGGWGDQPQHF,TGCAGTGCTAGTCCCTTGTCCGGGGGCTGGGGGGATCAGCCCCAGCATTTT,TRBJ1-5,17,TRBV20-1,few,.
CASKQGPGELFF,TGTGCCAGCAAACAGGGGCCCGGGGAGCTGTTTTTT,TRBJ2-2,12,TRBV5-6,.,TRBD1
CATSDIGQGWSGELFF,TGTGCCACCAGTGATATAGGACAGGGGTGGAGCGGGGAGCTGTTTTTT,TRBJ2-2,16,TRBV24-1,.,TRBD1
CASRSVGTPTF,TGTGCCAGCAGGTCCGTGGGGACACCGACCTTC,TRBJ1-2,11,TRBV2,.,.
CATSELAGGPKETQYF,TGTGCCACCAGCGAGCTAGCGGGGGGCCCTAAAGAGACCCAGTACTTC,TRBJ2-5,16,TRBV24-1,.,TRBD2
CASSLSASGGAETQYF,TGCGCCAGCAGCTTGTCGGCTAGCGGGGGGGCAGAGACCCAGTACTTC,TRBJ2-5,16,TRBV5-1,.,TRBD2
CASSFGGNQPQHF,TGTGCCAGCAGTTTCGGGGGGAATCAGCCCCAGCATTTT,TRBJ1-5,13,TRBV12-3/TRBV12-4,.,.
CASSSRGGRVNTEAFF,TGTGCCAGCAGCTCGAGGGGGGGCAGGGTAAACACTGAAGCTTTCTTT,TRBJ1-1,16,TRBV7-2,.,.
CASSLKTSGETQYF,TGCGCCAGCAGCCTAAAGACTAGCGGAGAGACCCAGTACTTC,TRBJ2-5,14,TRBV5-1,.,TRBD2
CASSSGQGVYGYTF,TGTGCCAGCAGCTCCGGACAGGGGGTTTATGGCTACACCTTC,TRBJ1-2,14,TRBV7-9,.,TRBD1
CAWSVGTGSYNEQFF,TGTGCCTGGAGTGTAGGGACAGGGTCCTACAATGAGCAGTTCTTC,TRBJ2-1,15,TRBV30,.,TRBD1
CSGKYGTGTGYGYTF,TGCAGCGGAAAATACGGGACAGGGACCGGGTATGGCTACACCTTC,TRBJ1-2,15,TRBV29-1,few,TRBD1
CASSSGNTGELFF,TGCGCCAGCAGTTCCGGGAACACCGGGGAGCTGTTTTTT,TRBJ2-2,13,TRBV5-1,.,.
CASSDTGFFTEAFF,TGTGCCAGCAGTGATACCGGGTTTTTCACTGAAGCTTTCTTT,TRBJ1-1,14,TRBV25-1,once,.
CASSDSGGGGKQPQHF,TGTGCCAGCAGTGACTCGGGGGGTGGGGGAAAGCAGCCCCAGCATTTT,TRBJ1-5,16,TRBV6-4,.,.
CASSPPEHGYGYTF,TGTGCCAGCTCACCCCCGGAACATGGCTATGGCTACACCTTC,TRBJ1-2,14,TRBV18,once,.
CSVPDRGLGYTF,TGCAGCGTTCCGGACAGGGGATTGGGCTACACCTTC,TRBJ1-2,12,TRBV29-1,.,TRBD1
CASRDGGGNYGYTF,TGTGCCAGCAGGGACGGGGGCGGTAACTATGGCTACACCTTC,TRBJ1-2,14,TRBV6-5,.,.
CASSFGAAGGTDTQYF,TGTGCCAGCAGCTTTGGGGCAGCGGGGGGAACAGATACGCAGTATTTT,TRBJ2-3,16,TRBV7-9,.,TRBD2
CASRQGLAGGRNTGELFF,TGCGCCAGCAGACAAGGACTAGCGGGGGGGCGTAACACCGGGGAGCTGTTTTTT,TRBJ2-2,18,TRBV10-2,few,TRBD2
CASSLFGSGELFF,TGTGCCAGCAGCTTATTTGGGTCCGGGGAGCTGTTTTTT,TRBJ2-2,13,TRBV7-2,.,.
CASSANNGFGETQYF,TGTGCCAGCAGCGCAAATAACGGATTTGGAGAGACCCAGTACTTC,TRBJ2-5,15,TRBV7-9,.,.
CASSFRGAGGELFF,TGTGCCAGCAGCTTCAGGGGAGCGGGCGGGGAGCTGTTTTTT,TRBJ2-2,14,TRBV5-4,.,.
CASSLGTPYNEQFF,TGTGCCAGTAGTCTGGGGACACCCTACAATGAGCAGTTCTTC,TRBJ2-1,14,TRBV19,.,.
CASSQGKADTNYGYTF,TGTGCCAGCAGTCAGGGAAAGGCGGATACTAACTATGGCTACACCTTC,TRBJ1-2,16,TRBV6-2/TRBV6-3,.,.
CAWSVSGLGKGYTF,TGTGCCTGGAGTGTAAGTGGGTTGGGTAAAGGCTACACCTTC,TRBJ1-2,14,TRBV30,.,.
CASSDGEHSYEQYF,TGTGCCAGCAGTGACGGTGAGCACTCCTACGAGCAGTACTTC,TRBJ2-7,14,TRBV6-1,.,.
CASSLLPGLAGGGSYNEQFF,TGTGCCAGCAGCCTCCTTCCGGGACTAGCGGGGGGGGGCTCCTACAATGAGCAGTTCTTC,TRBJ2-1,20,TRBV27,.,TRBD2
CASSYYRESYEQYF,TGTGCCAGCAGTTATTACCGAGAATCCTACGAGCAGTACTTC,TRBJ2-7,14,TRBV6-5,.,.
CASSSPGLSRATQYF,TGTGCCAGCAGCTCCCCGGGACTGTCAAGAGCGACCCAGTACTTC,TRBJ2-5,15,TRBV7-2,.,.
CASSYGAGPQHF,TGTGCCAGCAGTTACGGGGCCGGCCCCCAGCATTTT,TRBJ1-5,12,TRBV6-2/TRBV6-3,.,.
CASSLGRASYGYTF,TGTGCCAGCAGTTTGGGCCGTGCCTCATATGGCTACACCTTC,TRBJ1-2,14,TRBV27,once,.
CASSDRAAGTEAFF,TGTGCCAGCAGTGACAGGGCCGCGGGCACTGAAGCTTTCTTT,TRBJ1-1,14,TRBV25-1,.,.
CASSLPRYGYTF,TGTGCCAGCAGTTTACCTAGATATGGCTACACCTTC,TRBJ1-2,12,TRBV28,.,.
CASSPLGRGQGSGNTIYF,TGTGCCAGCAGCCCCCTCGGGCGGGGACAGGGGTCGGGAAACACCATATATTTT,TRBJ1-3,18,TRBV27,.,TRBD1
CASSLQSSYNEQFF,TGTGCCAGTAGCCTACAGAGCTCCTACAATGAGCAGTTCTTC,TRBJ2-1,14,TRBV19,.,.
CASSSQGFSGNTIYF,TGTGCCAGTAGTTCCCAGGGTTTCTCTGGAAACACCATATATTTT,TRBJ1-3,15,TRBV19,.,.
CASRVDSGYEKLFF,TGTGCCAGTAGGGTGGATAGCGGTTATGAAAAACTGTTTTTT,TRBJ1-4,14,TRBV19,.,.
CASSPLAGGSYEQYF,TGTGCCAGCAGTCCTCTAGCGGGGGGTTCCTACGAGCAGTACTTC,TRBJ2-7,15,TRBV6-5,.,TRBD2
CATKGGAQGVSYGYTF,TGTGCCACAAAAGGGGGGGCACAGGGAGTATCCTATGGCTACACCTTC,TRBJ1-2,16,TRBV19,.,.
CARSLRDSYLGNYGYTF,TGTGCCAGAAGCTTGAGGGACAGTTATTTGGGTAACTATGGCTACACCTTC,TRBJ1-2,17,TRBV5-3,.,TRBD1
CASSFQGQGAGYGYTF,TGTGCCAGCAGCTTTCAGGGACAGGGGGCCGGCTATGGCTACACCTTC,TRBJ1-2,16,TRBV7-9,once,TRBD1
CASSSSARDICYEQYF,TGTGCCAGCAGCTCGTCGGCCCGGGACATTTGCTACGAGCAGTACTTC,TRBJ2-7,16,TRBV12-1,.,.
CASSSGGRQPQHF,TGTGCCAGCAGTTCAGGGGGTCGGCAGCCCCAGCATTTT,TRBJ1-5,13,TRBV27,.,TRBD1
CASSLGGTGSNQPQHF,TGCGCCAGCAGCTTGGGGGGGACAGGCAGCAATCAGCCCCAGCATTTT,TRBJ1-5,16,TRBV5-1,.,TRBD1
CASSQDEWYRAPGANVLTF,TGTGCCAGCAGCCAAGATGAGTGGTATAGGGCCCCTGGGGCCAACGTCCTGACTTTC,TRBJ2-6,19,TRBV14,.,.
CATSDSQAGVEQFF,TGTGCCACCAGTGATTCCCAGGCGGGAGTTGAGCAGTTCTTC,TRBJ2-1,14,TRBV24-1,.,TRBD2